This TCR beta chain was sequenced for a study of T cell clonality in common variable immunodeficiency. Whole-study findings and limits: Common variable immunodeficiency TCR beta sequences reportedly had fewer deletions and N-nucleotide insertions. Fewer TCRbeta clones were shared among CVID subjects than controls.

Both groups were predominantly of Caucasian heritage. Each donor provided roughly 4.5 to 8.5 ml of heparinized whole blood. Some clones are missing from TCRdb's copy, which holds only in-frame ones; the method was immunoSEQ multiplex PCR. Listed for the sample are about 47,000 clones, none seen a single time. This clone showed up many times. Its antigen is unknown. The DNA ends 3 residues before the CDR3 does, and the rest of the CDR3 is filled in from the germline J gene. This CDR3 comprises 15 residues. Trimming cost V 1 base and J 8 bases; bases outside gene matches: 7. Germline CDR1 and CDR2: SGHVS and FQNEAQ.

The origin of this receptor is a person aged 18 to 69 in good health. The sequenced sample consisted of peripheral blood mononuclear cells. This sequence joins TRBV7-8 and TRBJ2-1; 8 positions match TRBD2. The CDR3 sequence is CASSLESGGGYEQFF. The CDR3 DNA, read in part, is TGTGCCAGCAGCTTAGAATCGGGCGGGGGGTATGAG.